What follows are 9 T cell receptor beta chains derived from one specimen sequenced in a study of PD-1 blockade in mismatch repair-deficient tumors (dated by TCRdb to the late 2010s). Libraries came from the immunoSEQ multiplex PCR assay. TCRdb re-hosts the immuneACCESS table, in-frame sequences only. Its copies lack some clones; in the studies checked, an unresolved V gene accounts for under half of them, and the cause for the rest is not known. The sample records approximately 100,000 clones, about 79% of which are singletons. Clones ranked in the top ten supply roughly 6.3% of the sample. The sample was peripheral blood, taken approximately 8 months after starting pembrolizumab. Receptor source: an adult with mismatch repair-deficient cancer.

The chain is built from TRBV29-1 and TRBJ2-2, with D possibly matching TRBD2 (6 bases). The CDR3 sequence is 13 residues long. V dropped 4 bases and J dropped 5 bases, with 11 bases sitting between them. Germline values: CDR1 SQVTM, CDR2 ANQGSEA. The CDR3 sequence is CSVVASETGELFF. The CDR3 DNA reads TGCAGCGTTGTAGCTAGCGAGACCGGGGAGCTGTTTTTT.

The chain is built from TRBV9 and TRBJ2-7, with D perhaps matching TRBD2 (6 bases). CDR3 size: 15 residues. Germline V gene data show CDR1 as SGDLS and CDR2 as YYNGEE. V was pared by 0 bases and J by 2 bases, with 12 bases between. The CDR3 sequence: CASSVGVADTYEQYF. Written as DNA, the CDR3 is TGTGCCAGCAGCGTAGGGGTAGCGGACACCTACGAGCAGTACTTC.

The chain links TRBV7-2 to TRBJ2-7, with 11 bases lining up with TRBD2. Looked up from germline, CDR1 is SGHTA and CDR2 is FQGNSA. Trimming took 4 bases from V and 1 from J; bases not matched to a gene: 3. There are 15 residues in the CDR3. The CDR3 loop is CASSSRLAGSYEQYF. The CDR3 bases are TGTGCCAGCAGCTCCAGACTAGCGGGGTCCTACGAGCAGTACTTC.

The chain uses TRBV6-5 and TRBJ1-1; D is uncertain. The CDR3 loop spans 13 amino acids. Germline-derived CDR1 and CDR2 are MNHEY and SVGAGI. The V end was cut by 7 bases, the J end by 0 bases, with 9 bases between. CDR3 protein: CASNRGMNTEAFF. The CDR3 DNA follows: TGTGCCAGCAACCGGGGTATGAACACTGAAGCTTTCTTT.

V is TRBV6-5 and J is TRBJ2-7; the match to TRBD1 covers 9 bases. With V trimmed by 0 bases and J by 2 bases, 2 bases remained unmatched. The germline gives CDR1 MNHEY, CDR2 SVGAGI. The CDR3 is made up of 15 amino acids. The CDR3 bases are TGTGCCAGCAGTTACTCGGGGACAGGGACCTACGAGCAGTACTTC. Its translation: CASSYSGTGTYEQYF.

Written as DNA, the CDR3 is TGTGCCAGCAGCTTGGCGGTTTCAAGTTTCGACACCTTC. Translating it yields CASSLAVSSFDTF. The rearrangement links TRBV5-6 to TRBJ1-2; D is undetermined. Trimming took off 0 bases at V and 12 bases at J, with 15 bases between the two ends. This CDR3 has 13 residues. Germline loops: CDR1 SGHDT, CDR2 YYEEEE.

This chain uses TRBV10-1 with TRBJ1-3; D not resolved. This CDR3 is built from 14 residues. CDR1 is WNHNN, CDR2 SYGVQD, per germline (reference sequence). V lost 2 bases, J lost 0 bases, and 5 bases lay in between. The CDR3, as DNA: TGCGCCAGCAGTGAGAAGAACTCTGGAAACACCATATATTTT. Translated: CASSEKNSGNTIYF.

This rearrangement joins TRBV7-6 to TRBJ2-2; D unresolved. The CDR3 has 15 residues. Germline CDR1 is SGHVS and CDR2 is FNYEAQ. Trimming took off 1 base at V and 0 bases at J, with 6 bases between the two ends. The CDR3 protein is CASSLVTANTGELFF. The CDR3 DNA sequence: TGTGCCAGCAGCTTAGTAACAGCGAACACCGGGGAGCTGTTTTTT.

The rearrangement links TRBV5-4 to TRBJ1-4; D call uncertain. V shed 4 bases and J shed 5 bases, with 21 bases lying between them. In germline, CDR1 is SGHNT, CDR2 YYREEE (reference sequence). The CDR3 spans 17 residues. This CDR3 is CASSPDMSRARNEKLFF. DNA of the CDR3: TGTGCCAGCAGCCCCGATATGTCAAGAGCGAGGAATGAAAAACTGTTTTTT.